Listed below are T cell receptor beta chains from one sample, sequenced in a study of cytomegalovirus exposure and HLA in healthy donors. Measured with immunoSEQ multiplex PCR; TCRdb has only the in-frame clones, and not every one. Here the sample spans approximately 160,000 clones, about 82% being singletons. The sequenced sample consisted of PBMCs. These receptors were obtained from a woman under 30 in good health and CMV-seronegative. The CDR3 runs from the conserved cysteine through the conserved F or W. A D gene is named only where the DNA matches it firmly. Rows give clone size only sometimes, using once, few, many, or a class for an expanded clone.

d_call: .; v_call: TRBV6-1; clone_size: .; j_call: TRBJ2-7; cdr3_aa: CASSEDRVDYEQYF; cdr3_nt: TGTGCCAGCAGTGAAGACAGGGTGGACTACGAGCAGTACTTC
d_call: .; v_call: TRBV6-4; clone_size: .; j_call: TRBJ2-3; cdr3_aa: CASSDSRDTDTQYF; cdr3_nt: TGTGCCAGCAGTGACTCGCGGGATACAGATACGCAGTATTTT
d_call: TRBD1; v_call: TRBV7-2; clone_size: .; j_call: TRBJ2-7; cdr3_aa: CASSLDSTGGYEQYF; cdr3_nt: TGTGCCAGCAGCTTAGACTCGACAGGGGGGTACGAGCAGTACTTC
d_call: .; v_call: TRBV7-9; clone_size: .; j_call: TRBJ1-4; cdr3_aa: CASATPPLATNEKLFF; cdr3_nt: TGTGCCAGCGCTACCCCCCCCCTCGCAACTAATGAAAAACTGTTTTTT
d_call: TRBD2; v_call: TRBV6-1; clone_size: .; j_call: TRBJ2-1; cdr3_aa: CASGEGLASEFKAYNEQFF; cdr3_nt: TGTGCCAGCGGGGAAGGACTAGCGAGTGAATTTAAGGCCTACAATGAGCAGTTCTTC
d_call: .; v_call: TRBV11-3; clone_size: .; j_call: TRBJ2-2; cdr3_aa: CASSSRTGELFF; cdr3_nt: TGTGCCAGCAGCTCCCGCACCGGGGAGCTGTTTTTT
d_call: .; v_call: TRBV4-1; clone_size: .; j_call: TRBJ2-7; cdr3_aa: CASSQTVVYEQYF; cdr3_nt: TGCGCCAGCAGCCAAACAGTGGTTTACGAGCAGTACTTC
d_call: .; v_call: TRBV30; clone_size: .; j_call: TRBJ1-5; cdr3_aa: CAWSEGSNQPQHF; cdr3_nt: TGTGCCTGGAGTGAGGGGAGCAATCAGCCCCAGCATTTT
d_call: .; v_call: TRBV16; clone_size: .; j_call: TRBJ2-7; cdr3_aa: CASSLLSAYEQYF; cdr3_nt: TGTGCCAGCAGCCTCCTCTCCGCCTACGAGCAGTACTTC
d_call: .; v_call: TRBV5-1; clone_size: .; j_call: TRBJ1-1; cdr3_aa: CASSLVEEIRVLTEAFF; cdr3_nt: TGCGCCAGCAGCTTGGTTGAGGAGATCAGGGTCCTTACTGAAGCTTTCTTT
d_call: .; v_call: TRBV28; clone_size: .; j_call: TRBJ1-2; cdr3_aa: CASSLQLYGYTF; cdr3_nt: TGTGCCAGCAGTTTACAACTTTACGGCTACACCTTC
d_call: .; v_call: TRBV27; clone_size: .; j_call: TRBJ2-1; cdr3_aa: CASRTSNGWSNEQFF; cdr3_nt: TGTGCCAGCAGAACCTCTAACGGGTGGTCCAATGAGCAGTTCTTC
d_call: .; v_call: TRBV5-4; clone_size: .; j_call: TRBJ2-7; cdr3_aa: CASSFRALNSYEQYF; cdr3_nt: TGTGCCAGCAGCTTTCGAGCTCTTAACTCCTACGAGCAGTACTTC
d_call: .; v_call: TRBV28; clone_size: .; j_call: TRBJ2-7; cdr3_aa: CASLRGGSGEQYF; cdr3_nt: TGTGCCAGCCTAAGGGGGGGGTCCGGCGAGCAGTACTTC
d_call: .; v_call: TRBV29-1; clone_size: .; j_call: TRBJ1-5; cdr3_aa: CSVPGLFQPQHF; cdr3_nt: TGCAGCGTTCCCGGTCTCTTTCAGCCCCAGCATTTT
d_call: .; v_call: TRBV5-6; clone_size: .; j_call: TRBJ2-1; cdr3_aa: CASSLVVPGVNEQFF; cdr3_nt: TGTGCCAGCAGCTTGGTCGTTCCGGGGGTCAATGAGCAGTTCTTC
d_call: TRBD2; v_call: TRBV27; clone_size: .; j_call: TRBJ2-1; cdr3_aa: CASSSRRTSAHNEQFF; cdr3_nt: TGTGCCAGCAGTTCCCGGAGGACTAGCGCTCACAATGAGCAGTTCTTC
d_call: TRBD2; v_call: TRBV7-9; clone_size: .; j_call: TRBJ2-7; cdr3_aa: CASSTRLAGAYEQYF; cdr3_nt: TGTGCCAGCAGCACCCGACTAGCGGGGGCCTACGAGCAGTACTTC
d_call: TRBD2; v_call: TRBV19; clone_size: once; j_call: TRBJ2-1; cdr3_aa: CASSMWGGYNEQFF; cdr3_nt: TGTGCCAGTAGTATGTGGGGAGGGTACAATGAGCAGTTCTTC
d_call: .; v_call: TRBV7-9; clone_size: .; j_call: TRBJ2-3; cdr3_aa: CASSLVWGNTDTQYF; cdr3_nt: TGTGCCAGCAGCTTAGTCTGGGGCAACACAGATACGCAGTATTTT
d_call: TRBD2; v_call: TRBV6-1; clone_size: .; j_call: TRBJ2-1; cdr3_aa: CASSAAMTSGRAHEQFF; cdr3_nt: TGTGCCAGCAGTGCCGCCATGACTAGCGGGAGGGCCCATGAGCAGTTCTTC
d_call: TRBD2; v_call: TRBV7-9; clone_size: few; j_call: TRBJ2-5; cdr3_aa: CASSLGGTNWGRTYF; cdr3_nt: TGTGCCAGCAGCTTAGGGGGGACTAACTGGGGGAGAACGTACTTC